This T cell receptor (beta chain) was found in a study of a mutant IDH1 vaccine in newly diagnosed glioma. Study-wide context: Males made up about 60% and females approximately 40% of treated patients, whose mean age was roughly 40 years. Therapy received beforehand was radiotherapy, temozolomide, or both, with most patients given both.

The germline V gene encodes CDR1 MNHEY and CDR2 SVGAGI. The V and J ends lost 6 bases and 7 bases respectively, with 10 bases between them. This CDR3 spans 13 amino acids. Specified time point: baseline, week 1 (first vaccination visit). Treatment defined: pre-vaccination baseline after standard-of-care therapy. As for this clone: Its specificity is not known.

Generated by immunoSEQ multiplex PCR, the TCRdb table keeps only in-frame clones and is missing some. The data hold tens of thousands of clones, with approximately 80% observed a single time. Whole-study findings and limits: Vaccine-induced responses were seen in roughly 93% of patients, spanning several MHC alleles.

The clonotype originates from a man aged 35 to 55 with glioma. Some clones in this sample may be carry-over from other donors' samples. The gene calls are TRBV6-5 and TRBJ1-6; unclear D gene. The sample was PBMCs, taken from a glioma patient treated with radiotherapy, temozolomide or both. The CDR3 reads CASSRTGNSPLHF. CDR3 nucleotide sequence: TGTGCCAGCAGCAGGACGGGAAATTCACCCCTCCACTTT.